Listed below are T cell receptor beta chains from one sample, sequenced in a study of blood T cell repertoires in COVID-19. TCRdb's copy holds only in-frame clones and misses some; the assay was immunoSEQ multiplex PCR. The table shows some 120,000 clones, with around four fifths occurring only once. The sequenced sample was peripheral blood. These receptors were taken from a human donor in a cohort sampled during active COVID-19. Both conserved end residues are part of each CDR3. A D gene is named only where the DNA matches it firmly. A clone size is listed for some rows: how often the clone was seen (once, few, many), or a class if it is expanded.

clone_size	v_call	d_call	j_call	cdr3_aa	cdr3_nt
-	TRBV5-4	-	TRBJ1-2	CASSLETDMGYTF	TGTGCCAGCAGCTTGGAGACGGACATGGGCTACACCTTC
-	TRBV6-5	-	TRBJ1-6	CASRGRGTYNSPLHF	TGTGCCAGCAGGGGGAGGGGGACGTATAATTCACCCCTCCACTTT
-	TRBV5-6	-	TRBJ2-3	CASSLGRGRSDTQYF	TGTGCCAGCAGCTTGGGGAGGGGGCGTTCAGATACGCAGTATTTT
once	TRBV10-3	-	TRBJ2-7	CAISEQVVGTGEQYF	TGTGCCATCAGTGAACAGGTGGTCGGTACCGGCGAGCAGTACTTC
-	TRBV5-1	-	TRBJ1-6	CASSLMSGSPLHF	TGCGCCAGCAGCTTGATGTCGGGGTCACCCCTCCACTTT
once	TRBV20-1	TRBD1	TRBJ1-1	CSASFQGALNTEAFF	TGCAGTGCTAGTTTCCAGGGGGCCCTGAACACTGAAGCTTTCTTT
once	TRBV7-2	TRBD1	TRBJ1-6	CASSLNDDRAVHF	TGTGCCAGCAGTCTTAACGACGACAGGGCTGTCCACTTT
-	TRBV7-9	-	TRBJ2-6	CASSSISGANVLTF	TGTGCCAGCAGCTCAATCTCTGGGGCCAACGTCCTGACTTTC
once	TRBV30	-	TRBJ2-2	CAWSGGTPNTGELFF	TGTGCCTGGAGTGGTGGGACACCGAACACCGGGGAGCTGTTTTTT
-	TRBV6-1	TRBD2	TRBJ2-2	CASSEGTAGVTPDTGELFF	TGTGCCAGCAGTGAGGGTACAGCGGGGGTGACCCCGGACACCGGGGAGCTGTTTTTT
few	TRBV27	-	TRBJ1-2	CASSFRGNYGYTF	TGTGCCAGCAGTTTCCGGGGTAACTATGGCTACACCTTC